This TCR beta chain was identified during a study of blood T cell repertoires in COVID-19. Deletions cut 3 bases from V and 8 bases from J, with 13 bases between. The germline V gene encodes CDR1 SGHTA and CDR2 FQGNSA. The CDR3 sequence is 14 residues long. The repertoire was sequenced with immunoSEQ multiplex PCR; TCRdb's copy has only in-frame clones and lacks some. The sample yields fewer than 250,000 clones, roughly 80% seen once. The source material was PBMCs or T cells enriched from blood (not recorded which). This chain uses TRBV7-2 with TRBJ1-4, with D perhaps TRBD1 (5 bases). This receptor was obtained from a woman in her 40s who had been exposed to COVID-19. The CDR3 here is CASSFNRGPEKLFF. As DNA, the CDR3 is TGTGCCAGCAGCTTTAATAGGGGTCCCGAAAAACTGTTTTTT. Full variable domain (outside the CDR3, taken from reference TRBV7-2 and TRBJ1-4): GAGVSQSPSNKVTEKGKDVELRCDPISGHTALYWYRQSLGQGLEFLIYFQGNSAPDKSGLPSDRFSAERTGGSVSTLTIQRTQQEDSAVYLCASSFNRGPEKLFFGSGTQLSVL.